This T cell receptor beta chain was observed in a study of radiation and T cells in renal cell carcinoma (dated by TCRdb to between 2020 and 2021). The study in broad terms: Samples came from a clinical trial, in which primary renal cell carcinomas received 15 Gy stereotactic body radiation therapy followed by nephrectomy 4 weeks later. A total of approximately 4 million unique CDR3 nucleotide sequences, encoding 2.5 million to 3 million unique CDR3 amino acid sequences, were found across all 50 or so samples. In total, roughly 51 samples underwent TCR beta sequencing: around 25 tumors plus 27 peripheral blood samples. Study-wide findings and limitations: In blood, the top tumor clonotypes increased from baseline to 2 weeks after radiation and then shrank by 4 weeks, which suggests a temporary expansion of tumor-resident clones. The single-armed trial design could not address effects of radiation dose or scheduling on the TCR repertoire. Because no pretreatment tumor biopsies were available, whether clonotypes were present in the tumor at baseline could not be determined. Dynamics of the blood repertoire were not tracked past 4 weeks after treatment.

This sample's time point label indicates: baseline pretreatment blood. The meaning of the sample's treatment or condition label: 15 Gy SBRT to primary tumor, nephrectomy 4 weeks later. Serial peripheral blood from radiation-treated patients was sampled at baseline, 2 weeks and 4 weeks after SBRT to track tumor-enriched clonotypes. Every patient had renal cell carcinoma of clear cell pathology. The QIAamp DNA Blood Mini Kit (Qiagen) was used to prepare genomic DNA for TCR sequencing. The analyses included only samples that passed all quality control checks. Concerning this clone: Its antigen target is currently unknown. There are no base qualities to consult, and no much larger clone falls within one base.

TCR beta libraries were generated from genomic DNA with the immunoSEQ kit, following the manufacturer's recommendations. Library preparation used a first multiplex PCR with proprietary primers, then a second PCR adding unique barcodes, with bead cleanups after each round. A positive control reaction and a negative control reaction, both provided in the kit, were run with every batch of samples. The final libraries underwent checking on an Agilent 4200 TapeStation D1000 ScreenTape, volumetric pooling, and quantification by qPCR. Sequencing was performed on an Illumina NextSeq500 with a MidOutput 150-cycle cartridge, and 156 Read1 and 15 Index1 cycles were run with kit custom primers. The pooled library was loaded at 1.0 pM, and about 20% PhiX control was spiked in. In the authors' own workflow: The vendor-processed data were analyzed in R, and a clonotype was defined as all T cells that share the same CDR3 nucleotide sequence. For clone abundance analyses, frequencies were normalized to the 10,000 most abundant clones in each sample. Public T cell clones, averaging fewer than five per sample, were removed before analysis. Tumor-enriched and baseline blood-enriched clonotypes were defined by at least a 32-fold difference in abundance between compartments. Clonotypes expanded or contracted between blood time points were identified with a beta-binomial differential abundance model. Tumor-blood repertoire similarity was measured with the Baroni-Urbani and Buser coefficient, and group comparisons used two-tailed Wilcoxon tests in R. The table was pulled from immuneACCESS by TCRdb, which kept in-frame rearrangements only. Such tables lose some clones; where checked, under half of the loss comes from unresolved V genes, and the rest has no known cause. The D gene and trimming were derived from the DNA, and the V and J assignments and clone size from that table. The sample table holds nearly 50,000 clones, of which approximately 80% were seen once. Jointly, the top ten make up about 33% of the sample.

Sequences were derived from blood, sampled from a patient whose treatment included radiotherapy and nephrectomy. This TCR was sampled from a woman in her 70s with renal cell carcinoma.

The CDR3 protein sequence reads: CASSFGTGTISETQYF. DNA sequence: TGTGCCAGCAGCTTTGGTACAGGGACTATATCAGAGACCCAGTACTTC. This sequence uses TRBV5-6 and TRBJ2-5; a tentative D match to TRBD2 spans 7 bases. Via the germline V gene, CDR1 is SGHDT and CDR2 YYEEEE. The junction carries 18 bases between V and J, which are trimmed by 2 bases and 4 bases respectively. The CDR3, from cysteine to phenylalanine, totals 16 residues. Only the CDR3 DNA stays, 48 bases, in frame from base 1.